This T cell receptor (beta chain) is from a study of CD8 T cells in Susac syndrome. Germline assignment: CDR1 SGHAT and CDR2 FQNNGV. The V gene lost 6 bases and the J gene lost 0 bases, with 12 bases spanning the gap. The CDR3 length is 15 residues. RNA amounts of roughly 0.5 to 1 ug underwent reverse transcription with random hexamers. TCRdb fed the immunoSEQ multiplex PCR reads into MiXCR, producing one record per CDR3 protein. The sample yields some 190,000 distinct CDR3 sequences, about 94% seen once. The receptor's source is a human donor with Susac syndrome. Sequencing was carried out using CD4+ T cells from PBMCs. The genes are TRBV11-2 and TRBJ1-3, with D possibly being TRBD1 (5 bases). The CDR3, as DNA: TGTGCCAGCAGTCCCCAGGGTTCCTCTGGAAACACCATATATTTT. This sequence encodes CASSPQGSSGNTIYF.